The 17 T cell receptor beta chains presented below share a single source sample, sequenced in a study of OX40 agonist ivuxolimab in advanced cancers. Libraries were prepared by immunoSEQ multiplex PCR; TCRdb keeps only in-frame clonotypes and omits some of them. The table records tens of thousands of clones, 70% to 90% of them present only once. The sequencing used CD4+ or CD8+ T cells sorted from blood, collected in a trial of the OX40 agonist ivuxolimab. The receptors shown here come from an adult with an advanced solid tumor such as melanoma, head and neck, liver or kidney cancer.

The chain recombines TRBV7-2 with TRBJ1-2; D unclear. Germline lookup yields CDR1 SGHTA and CDR2 FQGNSA. Trimming cost V 5 bases and J 8 bases, with 15 bases left between them. This CDR3 is built from 13 residues. The CDR3 DNA reads TGTGCCAGCAGCCAAGGGAGGGTTGAGGGCTACACCTTC. Translation: CASSQGRVEGYTF.

The chain combines TRBV4-3 with TRBJ1-2, with D unresolved. CDR1 and CDR2 (germline): LGHNA, YSLEER. The CDR3 is made up of 13 amino acids. Trimming took 2 bases from V and 1 from J, leaving 5 bases between them. CDR3 region: CASSQNGNYGYTF. CDR3 coding DNA: TGCGCCAGCAGCCAAAACGGTAACTATGGCTACACCTTC.

The rearrangement links TRBV11-3 to TRBJ2-3; TRBD1 agrees at 8 bases. Trimming removed 5 bases from V and 2 bases from J; junction bases left unmatched: 9. This CDR3 comprises 16 residues. Germline loops: CDR1 SGHNT, CDR2 YENEEA. The CDR3 region has the DNA TGTGCCAGCAGCCAGGGTCGGGACAGGTTCACAGATACGCAGTATTTT. This sequence encodes CASSQGRDRFTDTQYF.

J is TRBJ2-7 and V is TRBV18; D assignment may be TRBD1 or TRBD2 (6 bases each). This CDR3 has 15 residues. Germline V gene sequence: CDR1 KGHSH, CDR2 LQKENI. V lost 5 bases and J 6 bases, leaving 20 bases between the germline ends. CDR3 nucleotides: TGTGCCAGCTCAAAAGGGGGGTCCCTATCCAGCGAGCAGTACTTC. Translating it yields CASSKGGSLSSEQYF.

The chain couples TRBV29-1 to TRBJ1-1; D remains unclear. Trimming shortened V by 6 bases and J by 0 bases, and 8 bases separated the two germline ends. The CDR3 runs to 12 residues. Per the germline V gene, CDR1 is SQVTM and CDR2 is ANQGSEA. The CDR3 DNA sequence: TGCAGCGTGGGTGGGGTGAACACTGAAGCTTTCTTT. This gives the protein CSVGGVNTEAFF.

The chain joins TRBV6-5 to TRBJ2-7; 11 bases map to TRBD2. The CDR3 spans 15 residues. Trimming removed 9 bases from V and 4 bases from J; junction bases left unmatched: 11. Germline V gene data show CDR1 as MNHEY and CDR2 as SVGAGI. The CDR3 DNA follows: TGTGCCAGGTTACTAGCGGGAGACTCTTCTTACGAGCAGTACTTC. Its translation: CARLLAGDSSYEQYF.

The chain uses TRBV7-9 and TRBJ1-4, with 9 bases matching TRBD1. With 7 bases clipped from V and 7 bases from J, the junction kept 13 bases outside the gene matches. The CDR3 covers 16 residues. Germline lookup yields CDR1 SEHNR and CDR2 FQNEAQ (reference sequence). The CDR3 here is CASNIYSGTGREKLFF. DNA of the CDR3: TGTGCCAGCAACATCTATTCCGGGACAGGGCGTGAAAAACTGTTTTTT.

The chain combines TRBV4-1 with TRBJ2-7, with 10 bases fitting TRBD2. The CDR3 is made up of 16 amino acids. CDR1 and CDR2 from the germline V gene are MGHRA and YSYEKL. J was trimmed by 0 bases and V by 1 base; bases with no gene match: 3. The CDR3 DNA reads TGCGCCAGCAGCCAAGGCGGACTAGCGGCCTCCTACGAGCAGTACTTC. Translated, it gives CASSQGGLAASYEQYF.

This rearrangement joins TRBV5-4 to TRBJ2-6; D may be TRBD1 or TRBD2 (5 bases each). Germline V gene data show CDR1 as SGHNT and CDR2 as YYREEE (reference sequence). The CDR3 runs to 16 residues. Trimming pared 3 bases from V and 1 base from J, leaving 11 bases between. This CDR3 is CASSSSWGSGANVLTF. The CDR3 DNA sequence: TGTGCCAGCAGCTCGTCATGGGGGTCTGGGGCCAACGTCCTGACTTTC.

This chain uses TRBV6-5 with TRBJ2-5; 8 positions agree with TRBD2. Losses at the gene ends were 2 bases for V and 4 bases for J; bases not matched to a gene: 9. Germline CDR1 and CDR2: MNHEY and SVGAGI. This CDR3 is built from 16 residues. The CDR3 sequence is CASSYLAGGLRETQYF. CDR3 nucleotides: TGTGCCAGCAGTTACCTGGCGGGGGGCCTCAGAGAGACCCAGTACTTC.

V and J are TRBV27 and TRBJ2-5; 12 bases map to TRBD2. V shed 2 bases and J 1 base; nucleotides not matched to a gene: 8. Germline values: CDR1 MNHEY, CDR2 SMNVEV (reference sequence). CDR3 length: 18 amino acids. The CDR3 region is CASSLEPRLAGAQETQYF. In DNA form, the CDR3 reads TGTGCCAGCAGTTTAGAACCCAGACTAGCGGGGGCCCAAGAGACCCAGTACTTC.

This clone was recorded once. The chain recombines TRBV9 with TRBJ2-1; maybe TRBD1 (5 bases). The ends were cut back, 4 bases at V and 2 bases at J, with 13 bases in the middle. Per the germline V gene, CDR1 is SGDLS and CDR2 is YYNGEE. CDR3 length: 15 amino acids. CDR3 loop: CASSTSQGPYNEQFF. The CDR3 DNA is TGTGCCAGCAGCACCAGCCAGGGTCCCTACAATGAGCAGTTCTTC.

The chain joins TRBV6-1 to TRBJ1-2, with D unclear. CDR3 length: 14 residues. Trimming cost V 6 bases and J 0 bases, with 11 bases left between them. CDR1 and CDR2 (germline): MNHNS, SASEGT. In nucleotides, the CDR3 is TGTGCCAGCAGGACTCACAGAGCTAACTATGGCTACACCTTC. Translated, it gives CASRTHRANYGYTF.

This chain connects TRBV14 to TRBJ2-2; tentative D call: TRBD1 (6 bases). The CDR3 spans 14 residues. Trimming removed 8 bases from V and 4 bases from J, with 14 bases in between. The V gene's germline CDR1 is SGHDN and CDR2 FVKESK. CDR3 amino acids: CASGLQGSTGELFF. CDR3 DNA sequence: TGTGCCAGCGGATTACAGGGAAGCACCGGGGAGCTGTTTTTT.

This clone is a singleton in its sample. The CDR3 sequence: CASSLAGTSSYNEQFF. The CDR3 nucleotides read TGCGCCAGCAGCTTGGCCGGGACTTCGTCCTACAATGAGCAGTTCTTC. The rearrangement links TRBV5-1 to TRBJ2-1, with D possibly being TRBD2 (6 bases). The germline V gene encodes CDR1 SGHRS and CDR2 YFSETQ. The CDR3 spans 16 residues. V was clipped by 0 bases and J by 1 base, with 11 bases between them.

The chain has TRBV5-1 and TRBJ1-5; D uncertain. Germline values: CDR1 SGHRS, CDR2 YFSETQ. The V and J ends lost 3 bases and 11 bases respectively, with 12 bases between them. CDR3 size: 12 residues. The CDR3 loop reads CASSSDEGTQHF. The CDR3 DNA sequence: TGCGCCAGCAGCTCGGACGAAGGGACCCAGCATTTT.

This chain uses TRBV7-2 with TRBJ1-3; D unclear. V was cut by 0 bases and J by 0 bases, with 9 bases left in between. The germline V gene encodes CDR1 SGHTA and CDR2 FQGNSA. The CDR3 loop spans 16 amino acids. CDR3: CASSLAGTRSGNTIYF. CDR3 DNA sequence: TGTGCCAGCAGCTTAGCGGGCACCCGCTCTGGAAACACCATATATTTT.